The clone carrying this T cell receptor beta chain was detected a few times. Antigen specificity is unknown. These data originate in a study of blood T cells in healthy people across ages. Study as a whole: About one barcoded beta molecule per two T cells was the capture yield of template switching. General observations from the study: As naive T cell percentage varied, TCR beta diversity correlated strongly with it.

Combining a sample-barcoded 5' primer with a J-beta primer mix, a second PCR ran for 7 to 11 cycles. TCRdb analysed the 5' RACE reads with MiXCR anew, one entry per CDR3 protein. The table shows hundreds of thousands of distinct CDR3 sequences, with more than 40% occurring only once. Trimming took 2 bases from V and 1 from J; bases not matched to a gene: 4. Germline CDR1 and CDR2: GTSNPN and SVGIG (reference sequence). The CDR3 contains 15 residues. This rearrangement joins TRBV30 to TRBJ2-5; 10 bases are a match to TRBD2. The material sequenced was blood. This receptor was taken from a woman aged 55-69 years in good health. The CDR3: CAWSPGLATQETQYF. In DNA form, the CDR3 reads TGTGCCTGGAGTCCGGGACTAGCGACCCAAGAGACCCAGTACTTC.